These 22 T cell receptor beta chains came from one sample sequenced in a study of T cells in Graves' hyperthyroidism and ophthalmopathy. Amplification of TCR beta CDR3 regions used RNA as the template. The TCR CDR3 was amplified in a first-round RT-PCR using the HTBI primer set. TCRdb independently ran MiXCR on the multiplex PCR reads; one entry per CDR3 protein. The sample contains hundreds of thousands of distinct CDR3 sequences, 35% to 40% of which appear only once. Sequencing was done on a sample of blood. These receptors were obtained from a man between 18 and 29 years old with Graves' hyperthyroidism.

Here the CDR3 reads CASRPGTGMSEAFF. CDR3 bases: TGTGCCAGCAGGCCCGGGACAGGGATGTCTGAAGCTTTCTTT. This rearrangement joins TRBV12-3 or TRBV12-4 to TRBJ1-1; 9 bases align to TRBD1. The CDR3 has 14 residues. V shed 6 bases, J shed 6 bases, and the junction held 8 bases outside the gene matches.

The DNA of the CDR3 is TGTGCCAGTAGTAGAGCTACCTCCAGTAGCAATCAGCCCCAGCATTTT. Translation: CASSRATSSSNQPQHF. The V and J genes are TRBV19 and TRBJ1-5; D ambiguous. Germline V CDR1 and CDR2: LNHDA, SQIVND (reference sequence). This CDR3 comprises 16 residues. Trimming left V 4 bases short and J 0 bases short, with 13 bases between.

The chain employs TRBV10-3 and TRBJ2-7, with D perhaps matching TRBD1 (6 bases). Germline values: CDR1 ENHRY, CDR2 SYGVKD. Trimming removed 6 bases from V and 5 bases from J, with 17 bases in between. The CDR3 loop spans 14 amino acids. CDR3 nucleotides: TGTGCCATCAGAGATCCCCAGGGGATTAACGAGCAGTACTTC. This translates into CAIRDPQGINEQYF.

This clonotype appeared a few times. The chain uses TRBV5-1 and TRBJ2-7; no reliable D call. Trimming stripped 0 bases from V and 0 bases from J, with 7 bases between. The CDR3 has 14 amino acids. The germline V gene encodes CDR1 SGHRS and CDR2 YFSETQ. The CDR3 DNA reads as TGCGCCAGCAGCTTGGAGTGGAGCTCCTACGAGCAGTACTTC. It encodes CASSLEWSSYEQYF.

The rearrangement joins TRBV20-1 to TRBJ2-5, with 9 bases identical to TRBD2. The germline V gene encodes CDR1 DFQATT and CDR2 SNEGSKA (reference sequence). This CDR3 spans 14 amino acids. Trimming removed 1 base from V and 4 bases from J; junction bases left unmatched: 4. The CDR3 sequence: CSARGSAGGETQYF. The CDR3 DNA reads as TGCAGTGCTAGAGGCTCAGCGGGGGGAGAGACCCAGTACTTC.

The V call is TRBV7-9, the J call TRBJ1-5; D is unresolved. This CDR3 is built from 12 residues. Trimming stripped 8 bases from V and 5 bases from J, with 10 bases between. Germline values: CDR1 SEHNR, CDR2 FQNEAQ (reference sequence). CDR3 loop: CASAGAYQPQHF. The DNA for the CDR3 is TGTGCCAGCGCAGGCGCGTATCAGCCCCAGCATTTT.

In regard to this clonotype: Compared with germline, one end of the junction differs, possibly owing to a read error. The V call is TRBV10-2, the J call TRBJ2-2; 9 bases are a match to TRBD1. The CDR3 totals 16 residues. CDR1 and CDR2 (germline): WSHSY, SAAADI. This chain's CDR3 is CASSQPGTGIAGELFF. The CDR3 nucleotides read TGTGCCAGCAGCCAACCCGGGACAGGGATCGCCGGGGAGCTGTTTTTT.

This clonotype was observed a handful of times. CDR3 sequence (DNA): TGTGCCAGCAGCCCCCGACTAGCGGGGACCTCCTACGAGCAGTACTTC. It specifies CASSPRLAGTSYEQYF. The chain carries TRBV7-8 and TRBJ2-7; TRBD2 matches 11 bases. In germline, CDR1 is SGHVS, CDR2 FQNEAQ. The V segment lost 5 bases and the J segment 0 bases; nucleotides outside the gene matches: 6. This CDR3 contains 16 residues.

This clonotype showed up just a few times. The CDR3 sequence is CASSPRGLDQPQHF. The CDR3, as DNA: TGTGCCAGCAGTCCCAGGGGTCTTGACCAGCCCCAGCATTTT. This chain uses TRBV12-3 or TRBV12-4 with TRBJ1-5, with a tentative D call TRBD1 (6 bases). The CDR3 runs to 14 residues. The germline V and J ends were trimmed by 5 bases and 7 bases, with 15 bases remaining between them.

The V call is TRBV12-3 or TRBV12-4, the J call TRBJ2-7; D unclear. This CDR3 region has 13 residues. Trimming removed 4 bases from V and 4 bases from J, with 11 bases in between. The CDR3: CASSSSVTYEQYF. In DNA, the CDR3 is TGTGCCAGCAGTTCCTCGGTAACGTACGAGCAGTACTTC.

This clonotype occurred many times. The chain links TRBV7-9 to TRBJ1-1; D is ambiguous. Trimming stripped 5 bases from V and 5 bases from J, with 9 bases between. The CDR3 contains 12 residues. Germline V gene sequence: CDR1 SEHNR, CDR2 FQNEAQ (reference sequence). The CDR3 region is CASSQGLTEAFF. The CDR3 region has the DNA TGTGCCAGCAGCCAAGGGCTAACTGAAGCTTTCTTT.

This clonotype came up a few times. The V gene is TRBV7-2, the J gene TRBJ2-7; 14 bases are shared with TRBD2. The CDR3 is 16 amino acids. The trim removed 0 bases at V and 7 bases at J, leaving 5 bases unmatched. Germline V gene lookup returns CDR1 SGHTA and CDR2 FQGNSA. CDR3 loop: CASSLAGTSGSREQYF. CDR3 bases: TGTGCCAGCAGCTTAGCCGGGACTAGCGGGAGCCGGGAGCAGTACTTC.

Notes on this clonotype: One base away lies a much larger clone, so this may be a sequencing read error. V usage is TRBV7-9 and J usage is TRBJ2-7; D perhaps matches TRBD1 (6 bases). Germline CDR1 reads SEHNR; CDR2 reads FQNEAQ (reference sequence). V shed 4 bases and J shed 3 bases, with 16 bases lying between them. The CDR3 consists of 15 residues. CDR3 amino acids: CASSYPGHGRYEQYF. The CDR3 bases are TGTGCCAGCAGCTACCCGGGACATGGACGCTACGAGCAGTACTTC.

This clonotype was seen many times. The chain has TRBV13 and TRBJ1-5; a weak D match, TRBD1 (6 bases). The germline CDR1 and CDR2 sequences are PRHDT and FYEKMQ (reference sequence). V was cut by 5 bases and J by 9 bases, with 17 bases left in between. This CDR3 has 14 amino acids. CDR3 nucleotides: TGTGCCAGCAGCACCGACAGGCGCGAGGGGCCCCAGCATTTT. It yields the protein CASSTDRREGPQHF.

Remarks on this clonotype: This clone may be a read error of a much larger clone one base away. The chain is built from TRBV25-1 and TRBJ1-2, with TRBD1 identical over 7 bases. Germline V gene data show CDR1 as MGHDK and CDR2 as SYGVNS. This CDR3 contains 14 residues. Trimming cost V 3 bases and J 3 bases; bases outside gene matches: 4. In nucleotides, the CDR3 is TGTGCCAGCAGTGAGGAGGGGGCGTACTATGGCTACACCTTC. This translates into CASSEEGAYYGYTF.

This clonotype turned up a few times. The V call is TRBV29-1, the J call TRBJ2-1, with D maybe TRBD2 (7 bases). V lost 5 bases and J 3 bases, leaving 14 bases between the germline ends. The CDR3 runs 14 residues. Germline CDR1 is SQVTM and CDR2 is ANQGSEA. CDR3 loop: CSVPAGHDYNEQFF. CDR3 bases: TGCAGCGTTCCAGCGGGACATGACTACAATGAGCAGTTCTTC.

This chain joins TRBV10-3 and TRBJ1-1; tentative D call: TRBD1 (5 bases). V was clipped by 7 bases and J by 5 bases, with 17 bases between them. Germline V gene data show CDR1 as ENHRY and CDR2 as SYGVKD. The CDR3 is 14 amino acids. This CDR3 reads CAIKGPGPGTEAFF. In nucleotides, the CDR3 is TGTGCCATCAAGGGTCCGGGACCCGGGACTGAAGCTTTCTTT.

The chain combines TRBV4-1 with TRBJ1-1, with a weak D call TRBD1 (5 bases). This CDR3 contains 13 residues. The germline V gene encodes CDR1 MGHRA and CDR2 YSYEKL. Trimming pared 1 base from V and 6 bases from J, leaving 9 bases between. CDR3 nucleotide sequence: TGCGCCAGCAGCCAAGGGGGCGTCCCTGAAGCTTTCTTT. This encodes CASSQGGVPEAFF.

This clonotype was recorded a few times. This sequence joins TRBV6-5 and TRBJ2-5, with D perhaps TRBD1 or TRBD2 (5 bases each). The germline CDR1 and CDR2 sequences are MNHEY and SVGAGI. The ends were cut back, 2 bases at V and 2 bases at J, with 12 bases in the middle. The CDR3 is made up of 15 amino acids. The CDR3 sequence: CASSYEWGRQETQYF. In DNA, the CDR3 is TGTGCCAGCAGTTACGAATGGGGACGACAAGAGACCCAGTACTTC.

The CDR3 DNA follows: TGTGCCAGTAGCCTATCCACAGAGTCCTACAATGAGCAGTTCTTC. Its protein product is CASSLSTESYNEQFF. The J gene is TRBJ2-1, the V gene TRBV19; D remains ambiguous. The CDR3 runs 15 residues. Germline CDR1 is LNHDA and CDR2 is SQIVND (reference sequence). Trimming removed 6 bases from V and 1 base from J, with 13 bases in between.

The chain links TRBV29-1 to TRBJ1-5; 8 positions match TRBD1. Germline V CDR1 and CDR2: SQVTM, ANQGSEA. V shed 4 bases, J shed 4 bases, and the junction held 6 bases outside the gene matches. The CDR3 has 14 residues. The CDR3 here is CSVGSGGDNQPQHF. The CDR3 DNA reads as TGCAGCGTTGGATCAGGGGGCGATAATCAGCCCCAGCATTTT.

As for this clonotype: This could be a read error, since a much larger clone is one nucleotide away. The chain joins TRBV29-1 to TRBJ2-2, with 8 bases aligning to TRBD1. Germline-derived CDR1 and CDR2 are SQVTM and ANQGSEA. The CDR3 runs to 15 residues. The CDR3 protein is CTSAPGQVNTGELFF. In DNA form, the CDR3 reads TGTACCAGTGCTCCGGGACAGGTTAACACCGGGGAGCTGTTTTTT.